This T cell receptor beta chain appears in the sequencing data of a study of blood T cell repertoires in COVID-19. Study-level information: Sources were T cells, B-cell-depleted T cells, or PBMCs; the material itself was cDNA or gDNA.

V lost 1 base and J lost 6, with 9 bases in between. Germline CDR1 is GTSNPN and CDR2 is SVGIG (reference sequence). The CDR3 extends over 12 amino acids. Original processing notes: Reference gene primer amplification gave nucleated cell count estimates. The repertoire was sequenced with immunoSEQ multiplex PCR; TCRdb's copy has only in-frame clones and lacks some. V and J calls and clone size follow that table, whereas D and trimming were derived from the DNA. The sample records roughly 52,000 clones, around four fifths being singletons. The sequencing input was peripheral blood. The chain carries TRBV30 and TRBJ1-1, with D perhaps TRBD1 (6 bases). The receptor comes from a human donor in a cohort sampled during active COVID-19. The CDR3 sequence is CAWSEGGPEAFF. The CDR3 coding sequence is TGTGCCTGGAGTGAAGGGGGACCTGAAGCTTTCTTT.